The T cell receptor beta chain under discussion was sequenced for a study of T cells in Graves' hyperthyroidism and ophthalmopathy. Whole-study findings and limits: In blood, most of the thyroid clonotypes expanded above 0.001 were also present.

This clonotype was observed at least ten times. Its matching antigen is unknown. The CDR3 loop spans 14 amino acids. The germline gives CDR1 LGHDT, CDR2 YNNKEL (reference sequence). Trimming shortened V by 4 bases and J by 6 bases, and 13 bases separated the two germline ends. TCR beta CDR3 regions were amplified from RNA transcripts. The HTBI primer set drove a first-round RT-PCR of the TCR CDR3. Each CDR3 protein gets one entry after TCRdb re-called the multiplex PCR reads with MiXCR. The sample carries roughly 110,000 distinct CDR3 sequences, 16% recorded once. This chain links TRBV3-1 with TRBJ2-4; D gene uncertain. The specimen was blood. The sequence derives from a woman aged 45-65 years with Graves' hyperthyroidism. Here the CDR3 reads CASSRALPGNIQYF. CDR3 DNA sequence: TGTGCCAGCAGCCGGGCCTTGCCGGGAAACATTCAGTACTTC.